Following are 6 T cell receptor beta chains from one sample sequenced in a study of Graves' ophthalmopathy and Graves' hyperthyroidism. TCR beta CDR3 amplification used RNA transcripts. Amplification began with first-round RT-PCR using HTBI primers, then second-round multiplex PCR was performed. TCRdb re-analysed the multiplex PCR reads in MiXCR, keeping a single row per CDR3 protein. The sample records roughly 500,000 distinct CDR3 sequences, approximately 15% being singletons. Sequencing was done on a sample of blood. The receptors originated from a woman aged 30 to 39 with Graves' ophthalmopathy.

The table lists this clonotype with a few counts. CDR3 DNA: TGTGCCAGCAGCCCCCAGGTCCTGTCTTCCTCTGGGGCCAACGTCCTGACTTTC. As protein: CASSPQVLSSSGANVLTF. This sequence joins TRBV11-2 and TRBJ2-6; unclear D gene. Germline loops: CDR1 SGHAT, CDR2 FQNNGV. V was clipped by 5 bases and J by 0 bases, with 17 bases between them. CDR3 length: 18 residues.

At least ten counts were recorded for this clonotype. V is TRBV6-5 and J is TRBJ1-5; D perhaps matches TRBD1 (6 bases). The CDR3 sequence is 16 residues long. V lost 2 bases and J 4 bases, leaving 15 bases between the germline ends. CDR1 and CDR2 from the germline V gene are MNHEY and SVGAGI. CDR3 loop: CASSYRGGGENQPQHF. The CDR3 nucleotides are TGTGCCAGCAGTTACCGTGGGGGCGGAGAGAATCAGCCCCAGCATTTT.

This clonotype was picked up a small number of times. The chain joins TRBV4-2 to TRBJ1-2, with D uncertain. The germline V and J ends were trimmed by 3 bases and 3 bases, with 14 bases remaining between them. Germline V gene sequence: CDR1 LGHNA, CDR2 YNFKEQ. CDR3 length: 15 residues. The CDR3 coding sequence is TGTGCCAGCAGCCAGGCCCCGGGAGGTTACTATGGCTACACCTTC. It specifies CASSQAPGGYYGYTF.

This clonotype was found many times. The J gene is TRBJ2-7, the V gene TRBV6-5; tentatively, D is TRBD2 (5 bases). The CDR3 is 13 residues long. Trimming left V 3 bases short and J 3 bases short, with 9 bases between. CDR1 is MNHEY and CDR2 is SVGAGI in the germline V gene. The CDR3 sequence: CASSYRDYYEQYF. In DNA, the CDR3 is TGTGCCAGCAGTTATCGGGATTACTACGAGCAGTACTTC.

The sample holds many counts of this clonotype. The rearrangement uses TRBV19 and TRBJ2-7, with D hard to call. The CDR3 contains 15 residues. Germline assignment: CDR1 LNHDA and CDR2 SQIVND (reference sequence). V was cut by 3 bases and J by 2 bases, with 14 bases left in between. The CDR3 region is CASSIGASQAYEQYF. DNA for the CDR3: TGTGCCAGTAGTATTGGAGCAAGCCAGGCCTACGAGCAGTACTTC.

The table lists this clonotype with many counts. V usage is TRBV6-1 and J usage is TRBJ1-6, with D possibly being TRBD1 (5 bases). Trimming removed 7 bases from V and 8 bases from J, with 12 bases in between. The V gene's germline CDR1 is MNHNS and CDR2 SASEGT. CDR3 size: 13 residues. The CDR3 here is CASTGTGDSPLHF. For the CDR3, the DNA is TGTGCCAGCACCGGGACGGGAGATTCACCCCTCCACTTT.